The subject of this entry is one T cell receptor (beta chain). As yet, its antigen is unknown. One end of the junction fails to match germline, which may point to a read error. A second about 7 to 12 cycle PCR used barcoded and J-beta primers. Each CDR3 protein gets one entry after TCRdb re-called the 5' RACE reads with MiXCR. The sample holds approximately 850,000 distinct CDR3 sequences; 40% to 50% are singletons and the top ten take approximately 19%. The data originate from a study of blood T cells in healthy people across ages. The CDR3 loop spans 15 amino acids. Germline V gene data show CDR1 as SGHRS and CDR2 as YFSETQ. The study, taken as a whole, reports: With age, beta diversity per million T cells declined roughly linearly, significantly by 40 to 50.

This rearrangement joins TRBV5-1 to TRBJ2-4; D is perhaps TRBD2 (6 bases). This clonotype originated in a man aged 60-69 years in good health. Sequencing used blood. CDR3 sequence reads: CAGSPAGAGKNIQYF. The CDR3 nucleotides are TGCGCCGGCAGCCCCGCGGGCGCGGGGAAAAACATTCAGTACTTC.